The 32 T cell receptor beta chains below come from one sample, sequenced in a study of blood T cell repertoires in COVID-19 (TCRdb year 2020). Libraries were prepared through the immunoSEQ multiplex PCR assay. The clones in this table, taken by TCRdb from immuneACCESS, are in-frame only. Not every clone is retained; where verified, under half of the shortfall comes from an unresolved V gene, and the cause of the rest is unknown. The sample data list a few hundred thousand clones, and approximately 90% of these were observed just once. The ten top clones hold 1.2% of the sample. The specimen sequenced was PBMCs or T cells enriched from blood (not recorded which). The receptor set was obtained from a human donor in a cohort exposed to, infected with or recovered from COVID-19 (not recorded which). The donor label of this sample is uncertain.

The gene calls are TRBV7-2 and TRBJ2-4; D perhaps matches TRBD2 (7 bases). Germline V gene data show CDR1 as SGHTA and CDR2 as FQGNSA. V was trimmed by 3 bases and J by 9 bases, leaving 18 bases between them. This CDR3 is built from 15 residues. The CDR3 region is CASSFPWRGGGIQYF. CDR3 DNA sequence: TGTGCCAGCAGCTTTCCGTGGAGGGGAGGGGGCATTCAGTACTTC.

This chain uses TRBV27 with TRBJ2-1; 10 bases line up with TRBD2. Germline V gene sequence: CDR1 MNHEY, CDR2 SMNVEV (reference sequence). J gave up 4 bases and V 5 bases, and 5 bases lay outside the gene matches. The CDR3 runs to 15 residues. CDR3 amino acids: CASSQSGGAYNEQFF. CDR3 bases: TGTGCCAGCAGTCAAAGCGGGGGGGCTTACAATGAGCAGTTCTTC.

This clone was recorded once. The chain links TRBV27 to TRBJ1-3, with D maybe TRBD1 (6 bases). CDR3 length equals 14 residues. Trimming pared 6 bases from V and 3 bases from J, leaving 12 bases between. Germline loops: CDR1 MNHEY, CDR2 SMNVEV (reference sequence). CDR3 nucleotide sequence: TGTGCCAGCAGCTCACAGGGTAGTGGAAACACCATATATTTT. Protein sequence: CASSSQGSGNTIYF.

CDR3: CASSPGEAGEAFF. The CDR3 DNA reads as TGCGCCAGCAGCCCCGGGGAGGCCGGGGAGGCTTTCTTT. V usage is TRBV5-1 and J usage is TRBJ1-1; D remains ambiguous. Germline CDR1 reads SGHRS; CDR2 reads YFSETQ. Trimming removed 4 bases from V and 11 bases from J, with 18 bases in between. This CDR3 is 13 amino acids long.

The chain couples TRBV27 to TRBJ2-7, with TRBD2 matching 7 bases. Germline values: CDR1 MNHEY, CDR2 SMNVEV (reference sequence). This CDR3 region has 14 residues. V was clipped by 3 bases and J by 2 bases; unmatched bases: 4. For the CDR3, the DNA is TGTGCCAGCAGTTTTAGGGAGGGGCCCTACGAGCAGTACTTC. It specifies CASSFREGPYEQYF.

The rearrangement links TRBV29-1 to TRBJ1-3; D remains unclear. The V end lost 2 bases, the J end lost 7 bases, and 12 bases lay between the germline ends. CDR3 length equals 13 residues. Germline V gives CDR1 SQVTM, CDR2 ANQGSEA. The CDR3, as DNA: TGCAGCGTTGAAACAACCCTCGGGAACACCATATATTTT. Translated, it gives CSVETTLGNTIYF.

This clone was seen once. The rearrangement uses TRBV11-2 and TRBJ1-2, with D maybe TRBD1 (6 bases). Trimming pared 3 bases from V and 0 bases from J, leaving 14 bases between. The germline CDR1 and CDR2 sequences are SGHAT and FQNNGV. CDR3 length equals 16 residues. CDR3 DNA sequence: TGTGCCAGCAGCTTGACCGACAGGAGTACTAACTATGGCTACACCTTC. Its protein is CASSLTDRSTNYGYTF.

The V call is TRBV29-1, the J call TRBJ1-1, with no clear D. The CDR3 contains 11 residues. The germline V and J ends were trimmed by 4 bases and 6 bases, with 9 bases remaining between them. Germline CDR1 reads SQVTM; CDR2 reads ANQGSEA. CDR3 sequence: CSVGESAEAFF. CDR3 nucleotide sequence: TGCAGCGTTGGTGAGAGCGCTGAAGCTTTCTTT.

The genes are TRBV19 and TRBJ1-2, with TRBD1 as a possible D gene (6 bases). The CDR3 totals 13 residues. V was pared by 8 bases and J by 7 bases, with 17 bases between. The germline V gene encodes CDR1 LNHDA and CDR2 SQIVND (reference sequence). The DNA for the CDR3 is TGTGCCAGTCTTAAGGCGGGGGCCGCTGGCTACACCTTC. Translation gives CASLKAGAAGYTF.

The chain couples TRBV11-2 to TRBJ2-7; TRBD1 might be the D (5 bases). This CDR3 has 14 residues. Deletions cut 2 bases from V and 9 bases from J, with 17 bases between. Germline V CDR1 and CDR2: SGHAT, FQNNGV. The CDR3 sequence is CASSLLGQGLGQYF. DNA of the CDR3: TGTGCCAGCAGCTTACTTGGGCAGGGCTTAGGGCAGTACTTC.

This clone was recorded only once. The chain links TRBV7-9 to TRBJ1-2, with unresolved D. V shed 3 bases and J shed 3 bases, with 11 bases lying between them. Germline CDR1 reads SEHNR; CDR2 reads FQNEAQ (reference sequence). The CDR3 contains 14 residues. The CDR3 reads CASSLGNGDYGYTF. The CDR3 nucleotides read TGTGCCAGCAGCTTGGGTAACGGAGACTATGGCTACACCTTC.

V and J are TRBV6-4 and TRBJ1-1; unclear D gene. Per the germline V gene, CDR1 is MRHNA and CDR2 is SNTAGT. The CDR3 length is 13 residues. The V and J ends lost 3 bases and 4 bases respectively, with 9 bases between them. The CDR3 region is CASSEYSSTEAFF. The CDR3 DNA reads TGTGCCAGCAGTGAGTACAGCTCCACTGAAGCTTTCTTT.

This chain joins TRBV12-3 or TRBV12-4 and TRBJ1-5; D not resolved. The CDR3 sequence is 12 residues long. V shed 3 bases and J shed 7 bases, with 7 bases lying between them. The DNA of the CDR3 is TGTGCCAGCAGTTTTGGGCCACAGCCCCAGCATTTT. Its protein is CASSFGPQPQHF.

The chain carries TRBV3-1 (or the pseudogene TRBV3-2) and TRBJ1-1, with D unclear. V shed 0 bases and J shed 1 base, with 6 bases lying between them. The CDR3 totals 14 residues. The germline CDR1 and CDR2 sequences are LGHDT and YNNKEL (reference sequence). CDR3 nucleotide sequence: TGTGCCAGCAGCCAAGAGAGGCAGAACACTGAAGCTTTCTTT. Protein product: CASSQERQNTEAFF.

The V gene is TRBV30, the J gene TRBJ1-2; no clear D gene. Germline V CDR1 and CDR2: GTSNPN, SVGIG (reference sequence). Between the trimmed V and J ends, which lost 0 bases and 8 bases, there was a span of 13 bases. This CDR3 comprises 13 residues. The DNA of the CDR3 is TGTGCCTGGAGTGTAAAAAAGGAGAAAGGCTACACCTTC. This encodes CAWSVKKEKGYTF.

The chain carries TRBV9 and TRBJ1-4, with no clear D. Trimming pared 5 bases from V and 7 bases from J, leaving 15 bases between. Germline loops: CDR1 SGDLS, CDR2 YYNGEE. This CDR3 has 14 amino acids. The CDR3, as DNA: TGTGCCAGCAGTGCGAGAGAGCGAGGTGAAAAACTGTTTTTT. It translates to CASSARERGEKLFF.

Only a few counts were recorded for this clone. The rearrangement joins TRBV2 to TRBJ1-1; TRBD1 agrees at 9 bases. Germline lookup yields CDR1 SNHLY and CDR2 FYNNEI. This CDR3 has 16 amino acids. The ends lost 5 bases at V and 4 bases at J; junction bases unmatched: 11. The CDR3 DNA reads TGTGCCAGCAGTTACGGATCGGGACAGGGACCCACTGAAGCTTTCTTT. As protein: CASSYGSGQGPTEAFF.

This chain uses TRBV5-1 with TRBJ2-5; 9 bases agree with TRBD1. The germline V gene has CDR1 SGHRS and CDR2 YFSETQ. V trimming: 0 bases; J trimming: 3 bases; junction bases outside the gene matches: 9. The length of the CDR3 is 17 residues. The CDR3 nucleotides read TGCGCCAGCAGCTTGGCCTTCCTACAGGGGGCTGAAGAGACCCAGTACTTC. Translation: CASSLAFLQGAEETQYF.

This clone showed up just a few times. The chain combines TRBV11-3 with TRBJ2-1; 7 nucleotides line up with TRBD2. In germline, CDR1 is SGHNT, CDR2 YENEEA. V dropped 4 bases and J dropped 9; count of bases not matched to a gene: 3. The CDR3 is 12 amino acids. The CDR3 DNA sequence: TGTGCCAGCAGCTCCAGGGAGGGTGAGCAGTTCTTC. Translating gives CASSSREGEQFF.

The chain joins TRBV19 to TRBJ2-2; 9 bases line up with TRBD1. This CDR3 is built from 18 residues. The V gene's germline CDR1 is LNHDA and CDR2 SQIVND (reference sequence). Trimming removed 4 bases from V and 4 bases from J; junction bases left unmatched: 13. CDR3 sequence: CASSKPESGTGPTGELFF. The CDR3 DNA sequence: TGTGCCAGTAGTAAACCCGAATCCGGGACAGGGCCCACCGGGGAGCTGTTTTTT.

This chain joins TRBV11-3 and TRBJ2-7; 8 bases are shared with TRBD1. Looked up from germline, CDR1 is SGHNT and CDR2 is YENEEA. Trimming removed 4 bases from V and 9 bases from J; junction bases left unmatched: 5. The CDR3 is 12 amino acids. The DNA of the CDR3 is TGTGCCAGCAGCTCGGACAGGGCGAGGCAGTACTTC. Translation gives CASSSDRARQYF.

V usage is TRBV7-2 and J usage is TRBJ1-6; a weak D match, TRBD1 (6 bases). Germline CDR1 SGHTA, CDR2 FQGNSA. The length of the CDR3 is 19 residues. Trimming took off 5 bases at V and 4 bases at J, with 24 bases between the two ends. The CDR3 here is CASSARGERTERYNSPLHF. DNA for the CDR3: TGTGCCAGCAGCGCTAGAGGGGAAAGGACAGAGAGATATAATTCACCCCTCCACTTT.

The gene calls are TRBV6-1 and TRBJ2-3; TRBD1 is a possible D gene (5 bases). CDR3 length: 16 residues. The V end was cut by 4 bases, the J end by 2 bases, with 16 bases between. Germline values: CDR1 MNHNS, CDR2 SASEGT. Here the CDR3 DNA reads TGTGCCAGCAGTGTGTTTGGACAATCCCCCACAGATACGCAGTATTTT. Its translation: CASSVFGQSPTDTQYF.

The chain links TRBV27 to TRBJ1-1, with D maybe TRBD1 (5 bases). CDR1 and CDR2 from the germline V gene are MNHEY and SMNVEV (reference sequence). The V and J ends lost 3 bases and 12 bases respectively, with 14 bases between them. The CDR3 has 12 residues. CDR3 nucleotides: TGTGCCAGCAGTTTCCCTTCGGGGGACCCTTTCTTT. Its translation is CASSFPSGDPFF.

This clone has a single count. CDR3 DNA: TGTGCCAGCAGTGAATTGGAGGAGCCAGGTCAGCCCCAGCATTTT. Residues: CASSELEEPGQPQHF. The rearrangement joins TRBV2 to TRBJ1-5; D is unresolved. The CDR3 covers 15 residues. V was shortened by 2 bases and J by 6 bases, with 14 bases between the two germline ends. The germline CDR1 and CDR2 sequences are SNHLY and FYNNEI.

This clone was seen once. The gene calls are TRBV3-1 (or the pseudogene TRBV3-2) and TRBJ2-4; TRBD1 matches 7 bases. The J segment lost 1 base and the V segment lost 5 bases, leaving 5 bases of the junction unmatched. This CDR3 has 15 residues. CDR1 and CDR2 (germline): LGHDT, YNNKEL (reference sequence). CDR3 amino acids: CASSFDRDAKNIQYF. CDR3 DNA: TGTGCCAGCAGCTTTGACAGGGATGCCAAAAACATTCAGTACTTC.

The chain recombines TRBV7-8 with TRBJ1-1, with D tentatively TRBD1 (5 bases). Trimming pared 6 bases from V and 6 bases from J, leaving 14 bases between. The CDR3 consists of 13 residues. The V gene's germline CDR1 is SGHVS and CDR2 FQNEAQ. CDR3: CASRDGTYPEAFF. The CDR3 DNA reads TGTGCCAGCAGAGACGGGACTTACCCTGAAGCTTTCTTT.

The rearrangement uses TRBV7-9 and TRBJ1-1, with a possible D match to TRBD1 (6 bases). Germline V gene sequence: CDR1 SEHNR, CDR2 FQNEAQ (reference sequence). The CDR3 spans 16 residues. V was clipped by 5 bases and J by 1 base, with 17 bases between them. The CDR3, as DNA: TGTGCCAGCAGCCCGCGAATACTGACAGGGAACACTGAAGCTTTCTTT. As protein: CASSPRILTGNTEAFF. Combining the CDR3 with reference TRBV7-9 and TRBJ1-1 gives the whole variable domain DTGVSQNPRHKITKRGQNVTFRCDPISEHNRLYWYRQTLGQGPEFLTYFQNEAQLEKSRLLSDRFSAERPKGSFSTLEIQRTEQGDSAMYLCASSPRILTGNTEAFFGQGTRLTVV.

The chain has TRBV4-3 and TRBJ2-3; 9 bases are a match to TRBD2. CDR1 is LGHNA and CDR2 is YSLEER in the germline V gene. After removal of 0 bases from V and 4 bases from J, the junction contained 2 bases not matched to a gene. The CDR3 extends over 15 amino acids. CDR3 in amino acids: CASSQDAGGSDTQYF. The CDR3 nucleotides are TGCGCCAGCAGCCAAGACGCGGGGGGGTCAGATACGCAGTATTTT.

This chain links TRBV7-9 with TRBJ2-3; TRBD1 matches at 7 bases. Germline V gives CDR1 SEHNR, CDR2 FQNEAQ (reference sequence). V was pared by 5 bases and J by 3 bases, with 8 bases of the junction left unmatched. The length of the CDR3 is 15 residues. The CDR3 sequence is CASSPFGTVTDTQYF. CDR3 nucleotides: TGTGCCAGCAGCCCCTTTGGGACAGTGACAGATACGCAGTATTTT.

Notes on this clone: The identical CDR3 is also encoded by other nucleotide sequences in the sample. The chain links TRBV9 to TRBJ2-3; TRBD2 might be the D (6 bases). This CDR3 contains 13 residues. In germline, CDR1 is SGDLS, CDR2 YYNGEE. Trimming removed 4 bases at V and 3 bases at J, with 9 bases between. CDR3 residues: CASSPGGTDTQYF. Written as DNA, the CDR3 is TGTGCCAGCAGCCCTGGGGGGACAGATACGCAGTATTTT.

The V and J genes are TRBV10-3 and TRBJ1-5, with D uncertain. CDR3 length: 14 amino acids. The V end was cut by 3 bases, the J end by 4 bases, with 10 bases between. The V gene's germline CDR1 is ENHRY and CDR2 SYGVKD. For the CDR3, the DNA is TGTGCCATCAGTGAAGCGGATATTAATCAGCCCCAGCATTTT. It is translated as CAISEADINQPQHF.